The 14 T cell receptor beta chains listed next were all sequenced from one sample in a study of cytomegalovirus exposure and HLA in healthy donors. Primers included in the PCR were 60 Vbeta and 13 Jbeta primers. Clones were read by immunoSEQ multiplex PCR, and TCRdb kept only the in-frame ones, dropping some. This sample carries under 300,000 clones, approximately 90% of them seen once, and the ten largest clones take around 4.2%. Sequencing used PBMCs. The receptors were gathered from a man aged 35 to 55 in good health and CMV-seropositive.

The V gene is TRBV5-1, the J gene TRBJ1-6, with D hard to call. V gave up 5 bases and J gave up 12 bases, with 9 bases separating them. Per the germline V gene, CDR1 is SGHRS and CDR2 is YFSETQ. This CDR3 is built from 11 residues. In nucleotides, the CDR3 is TGCGCCAGCAGGGAAGCGGGACCCCTCCACTTT. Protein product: CASREAGPLHF.

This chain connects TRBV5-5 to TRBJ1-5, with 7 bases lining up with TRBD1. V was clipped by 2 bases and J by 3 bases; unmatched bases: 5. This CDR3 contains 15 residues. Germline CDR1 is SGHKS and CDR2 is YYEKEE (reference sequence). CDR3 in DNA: TGTGCCAGCAGCTTTACAGGGGAAGTCAATCAGCCCCAGCATTTT. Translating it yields CASSFTGEVNQPQHF.

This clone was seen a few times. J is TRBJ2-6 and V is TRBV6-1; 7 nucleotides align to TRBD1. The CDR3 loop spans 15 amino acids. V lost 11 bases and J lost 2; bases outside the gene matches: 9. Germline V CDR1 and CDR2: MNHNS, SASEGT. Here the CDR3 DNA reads TGTGCCGCCAAAATAGGGGGCACTGGGGCCAACGTCCTGACTTTC. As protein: CAAKIGGTGANVLTF.

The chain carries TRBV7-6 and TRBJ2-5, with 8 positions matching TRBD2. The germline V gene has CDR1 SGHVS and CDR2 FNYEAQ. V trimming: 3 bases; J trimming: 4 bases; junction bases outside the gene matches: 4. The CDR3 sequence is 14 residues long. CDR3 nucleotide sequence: TGTGCCAGCAGCTTTCTTCTAGCGGGAGAGACCCAGTACTTC. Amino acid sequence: CASSFLLAGETQYF.

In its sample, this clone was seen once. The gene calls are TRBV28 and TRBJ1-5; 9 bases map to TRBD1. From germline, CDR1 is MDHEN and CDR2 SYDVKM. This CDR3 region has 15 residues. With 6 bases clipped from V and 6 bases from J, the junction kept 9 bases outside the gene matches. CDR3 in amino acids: CASSPGQGNSQPQHF. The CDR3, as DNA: TGTGCCAGCAGCCCAGGACAGGGGAATAGTCAGCCCCAGCATTTT.

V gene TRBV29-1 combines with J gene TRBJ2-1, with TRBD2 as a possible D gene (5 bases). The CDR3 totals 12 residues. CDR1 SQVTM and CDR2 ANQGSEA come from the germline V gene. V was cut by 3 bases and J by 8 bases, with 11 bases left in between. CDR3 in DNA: TGCAGCGTTGACGGGAAGGGATATGAGCAGTTCTTC. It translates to CSVDGKGYEQFF.

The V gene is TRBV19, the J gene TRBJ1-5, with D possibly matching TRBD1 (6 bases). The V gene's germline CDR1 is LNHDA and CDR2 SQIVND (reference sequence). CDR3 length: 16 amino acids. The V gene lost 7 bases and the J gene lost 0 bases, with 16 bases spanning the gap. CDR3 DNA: TGTGCCAGTACGGTGGGGGCCCGTAATAGCAATCAGCCCCAGCATTTT. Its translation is CASTVGARNSNQPQHF.

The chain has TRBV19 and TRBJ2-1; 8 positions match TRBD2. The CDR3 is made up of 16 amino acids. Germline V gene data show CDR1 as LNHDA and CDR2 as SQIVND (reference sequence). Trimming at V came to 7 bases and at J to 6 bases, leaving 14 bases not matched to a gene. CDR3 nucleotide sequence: TGTGCCAGTACCCCTACGGGGCCGGGAGGGCCCAATGAGCAGTTCTTC. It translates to CASTPTGPGGPNEQFF. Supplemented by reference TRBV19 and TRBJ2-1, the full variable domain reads DGGITQSPKYLFRKEGQNVTLSCEQNLNHDAMYWYRQDPGQGLRLIYYSQIVNDFQKGDIAEGYSVSREKKESFPLTVTSAQKNPTAFYLCASTPTGPGGPNEQFFGPGTRLTVL.

In DNA form, the CDR3 reads TGTGCCAGCAGTTACTCGAGGATGGGGGGACACTATGGCTACACCTTC. Translating it yields CASSYSRMGGHYGYTF. The rearrangement links TRBV6-6 to TRBJ1-2; TRBD1 might be the D (5 bases). The germline V gene encodes CDR1 MNHNY and CDR2 SVGAGI (reference sequence). This CDR3 contains 16 residues. The V gene lost 0 bases and the J gene lost 3 bases, with 14 bases spanning the gap.

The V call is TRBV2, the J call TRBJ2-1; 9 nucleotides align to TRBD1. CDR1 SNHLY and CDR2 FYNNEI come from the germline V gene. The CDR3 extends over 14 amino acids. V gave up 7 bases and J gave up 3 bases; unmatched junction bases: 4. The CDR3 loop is CASKGQGIYNEQFF. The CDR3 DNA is TGTGCCAGCAAGGGACAGGGCATCTACAATGAGCAGTTCTTC. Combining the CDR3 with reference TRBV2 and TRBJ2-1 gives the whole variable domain EPEVTQTPSHQVTQMGQEVILRCVPISNHLYFYWYRQILGQKVEFLVSFYNNEISEKSEIFDDQFSVERPDGSNFTLKIRSTKLEDSAMYFCASKGQGIYNEQFFGPGTRLTVL.

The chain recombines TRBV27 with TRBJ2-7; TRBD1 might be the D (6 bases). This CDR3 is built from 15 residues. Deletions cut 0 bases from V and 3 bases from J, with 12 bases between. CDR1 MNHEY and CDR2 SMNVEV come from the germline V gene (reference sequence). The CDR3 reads CASSLSGGLGYEQYF. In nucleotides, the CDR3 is TGTGCCAGCAGTTTATCAGGGGGTTTAGGCTACGAGCAGTACTTC.

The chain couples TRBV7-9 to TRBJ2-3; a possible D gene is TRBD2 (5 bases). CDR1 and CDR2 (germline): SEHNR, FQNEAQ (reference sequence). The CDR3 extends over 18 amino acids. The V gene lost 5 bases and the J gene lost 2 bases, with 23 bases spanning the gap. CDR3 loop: CASSPTGSERTLTDTQYF. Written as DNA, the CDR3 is TGTGCCAGCAGCCCGACGGGGAGCGAGCGGACGCTCACAGATACGCAGTATTTT.

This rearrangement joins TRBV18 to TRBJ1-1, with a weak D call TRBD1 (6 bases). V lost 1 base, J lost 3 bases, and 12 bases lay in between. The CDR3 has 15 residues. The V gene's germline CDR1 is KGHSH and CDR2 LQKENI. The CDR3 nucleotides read TGTGCCAGCTCACCACGGGACAAGACCTACACTGAAGCTTTCTTT. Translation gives CASSPRDKTYTEAFF. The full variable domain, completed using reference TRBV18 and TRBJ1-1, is NAGVMQNPRHLVRRRGQEARLRCSPMKGHSHVYWYRQLPEEGLKFMVYLQKENIIDESGMPKERFSAEFPKEGPSILRIQQVVRGDSAAYFCASSPRDKTYTEAFFGQGTRLTVV.

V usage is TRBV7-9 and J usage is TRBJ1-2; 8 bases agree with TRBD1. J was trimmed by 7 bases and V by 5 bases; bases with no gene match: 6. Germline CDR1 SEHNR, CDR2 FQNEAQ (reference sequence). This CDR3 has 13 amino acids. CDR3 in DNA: TGTGCCAGCAGCAGCAGCAGGGGGCCTGGCTACACCTTC. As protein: CASSSSRGPGYTF.